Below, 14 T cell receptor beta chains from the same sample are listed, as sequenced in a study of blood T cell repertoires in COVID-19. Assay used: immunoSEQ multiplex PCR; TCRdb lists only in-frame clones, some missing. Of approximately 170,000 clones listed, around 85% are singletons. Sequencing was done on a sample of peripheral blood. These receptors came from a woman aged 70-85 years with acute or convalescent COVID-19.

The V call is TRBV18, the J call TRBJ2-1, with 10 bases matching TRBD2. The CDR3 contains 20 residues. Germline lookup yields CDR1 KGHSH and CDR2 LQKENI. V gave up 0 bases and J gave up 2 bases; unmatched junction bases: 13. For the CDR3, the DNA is TGTGCCAGCTCACCACCTTTCCGATCCCGGACTAGCGGACCCTACAATGAGCAGTTCTTC. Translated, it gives CASSPPFRSRTSGPYNEQFF. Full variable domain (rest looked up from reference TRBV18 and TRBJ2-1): NAGVMQNPRHLVRRRGQEARLRCSPMKGHSHVYWYRQLPEEGLKFMVYLQKENIIDESGMPKERFSAEFPKEGPSILRIQQVVRGDSAAYFCASSPPFRSRTSGPYNEQFFGPGTRLTVL.

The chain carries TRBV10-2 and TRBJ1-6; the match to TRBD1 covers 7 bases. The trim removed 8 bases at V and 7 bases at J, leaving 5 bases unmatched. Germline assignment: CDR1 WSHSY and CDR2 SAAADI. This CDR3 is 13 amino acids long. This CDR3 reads CASLAGGNSPLHF. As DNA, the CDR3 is TGCGCCAGCTTGGCAGGGGGAAATTCACCCCTCCACTTT.

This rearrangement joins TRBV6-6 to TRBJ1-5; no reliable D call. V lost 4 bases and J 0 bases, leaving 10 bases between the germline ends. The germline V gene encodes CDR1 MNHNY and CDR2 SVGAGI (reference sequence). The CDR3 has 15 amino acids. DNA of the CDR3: TGTGCCAGCAGTTCCGGAGAATATAGCAATCAGCCCCAGCATTTT. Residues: CASSSGEYSNQPQHF.

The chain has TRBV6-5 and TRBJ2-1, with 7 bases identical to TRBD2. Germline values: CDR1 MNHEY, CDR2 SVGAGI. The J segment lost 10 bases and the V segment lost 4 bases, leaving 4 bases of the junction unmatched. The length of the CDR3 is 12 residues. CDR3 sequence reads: CASSLWGGEQFF. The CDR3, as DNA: TGTGCCAGCAGTTTATGGGGGGGGGAGCAGTTCTTC.

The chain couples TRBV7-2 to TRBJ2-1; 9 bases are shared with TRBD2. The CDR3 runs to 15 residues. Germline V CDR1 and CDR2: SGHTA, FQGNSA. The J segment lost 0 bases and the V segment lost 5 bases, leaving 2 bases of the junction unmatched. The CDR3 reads CASSISGSSYNEQFF. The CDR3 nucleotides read TGTGCCAGCAGCATTAGCGGGAGCTCCTACAATGAGCAGTTCTTC.

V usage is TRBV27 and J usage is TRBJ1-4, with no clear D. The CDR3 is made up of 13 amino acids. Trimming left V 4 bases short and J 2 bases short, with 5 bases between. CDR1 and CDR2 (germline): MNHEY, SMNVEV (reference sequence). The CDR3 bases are TGTGCCAGCAGTTCCCTGACTAATGAAAAACTGTTTTTT. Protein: CASSSLTNEKLFF.

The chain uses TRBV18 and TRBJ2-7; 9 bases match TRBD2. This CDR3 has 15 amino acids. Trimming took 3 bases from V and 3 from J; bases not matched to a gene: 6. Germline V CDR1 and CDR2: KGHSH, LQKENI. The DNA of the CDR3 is TGTGCCAGCTCACCCAAGACTAGCGGATACTACGAGCAGTACTTC. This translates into CASSPKTSGYYEQYF. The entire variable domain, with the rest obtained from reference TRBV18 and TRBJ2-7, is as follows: NAGVMQNPRHLVRRRGQEARLRCSPMKGHSHVYWYRQLPEEGLKFMVYLQKENIIDESGMPKERFSAEFPKEGPSILRIQQVVRGDSAAYFCASSPKTSGYYEQYFGPGTRLTVT.

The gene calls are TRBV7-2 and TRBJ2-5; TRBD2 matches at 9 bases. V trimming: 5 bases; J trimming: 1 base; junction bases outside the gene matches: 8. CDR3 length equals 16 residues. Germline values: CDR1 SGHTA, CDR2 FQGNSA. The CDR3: CASSPPGLASQETQYF. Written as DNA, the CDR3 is TGTGCCAGCAGCCCGCCGGGACTAGCAAGCCAAGAGACCCAGTACTTC.

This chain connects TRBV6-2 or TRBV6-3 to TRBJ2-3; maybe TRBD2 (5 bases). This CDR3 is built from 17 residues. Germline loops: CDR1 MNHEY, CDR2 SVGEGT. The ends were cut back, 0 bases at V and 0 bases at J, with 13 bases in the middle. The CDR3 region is CASSYSRTRASTDTQYF. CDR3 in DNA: TGTGCCAGCAGTTACTCTCGGACTCGCGCTAGCACAGATACGCAGTATTTT.

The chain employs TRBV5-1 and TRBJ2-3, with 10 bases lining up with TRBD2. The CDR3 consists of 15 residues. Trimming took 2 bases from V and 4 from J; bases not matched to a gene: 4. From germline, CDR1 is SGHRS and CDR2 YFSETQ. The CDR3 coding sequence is TGCGCCAGCAGCTTAGCGGGAGGGCCCCCAGATACGCAGTATTTT. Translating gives CASSLAGGPPDTQYF.

CDR3 bases: TGTGCCAGCAGCTTAGCCCCGGGGAGGGATCAGCCCCAGCATTTT. Translated, it gives CASSLAPGRDQPQHF. This chain uses TRBV7-3 with TRBJ1-5; D is unresolved. The CDR3 runs to 15 residues. Germline V CDR1 and CDR2: SGHTA, FQGTGA. V was shortened by 2 bases and J by 5 bases, with 13 bases between the two germline ends.

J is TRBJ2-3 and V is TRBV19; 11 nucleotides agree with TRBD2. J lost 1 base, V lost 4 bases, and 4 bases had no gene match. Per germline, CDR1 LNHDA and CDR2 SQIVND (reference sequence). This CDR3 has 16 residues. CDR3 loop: CASSSLLAGGTDTQYF. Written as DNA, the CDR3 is TGTGCCAGTAGTAGCCTACTAGCGGGGGGCACAGATACGCAGTATTTT.

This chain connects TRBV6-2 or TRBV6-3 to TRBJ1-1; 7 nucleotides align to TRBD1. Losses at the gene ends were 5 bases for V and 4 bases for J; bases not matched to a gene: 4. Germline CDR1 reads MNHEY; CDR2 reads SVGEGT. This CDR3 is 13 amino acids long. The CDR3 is CASSGDSLTEAFF. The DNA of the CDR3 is TGTGCCAGCAGTGGGGACAGTCTCACTGAAGCTTTCTTT.

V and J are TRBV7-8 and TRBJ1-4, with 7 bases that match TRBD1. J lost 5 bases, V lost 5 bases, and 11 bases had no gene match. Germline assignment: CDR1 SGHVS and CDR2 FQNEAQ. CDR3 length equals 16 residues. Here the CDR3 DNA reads TGTGCCAGCAGCCAGACCCCGGGACAGATAAATGAAAAACTGTTTTTT. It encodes CASSQTPGQINEKLFF.